The 9 T cell receptor beta chains reported below all come from one sample, sequenced in a study of CD8+ T cells in alopecia areata. Stated treatment: oral pan-JAK inhibitor, 5-10 mg twice daily. After isolation, RNA underwent reverse transcription to generate cDNA as the sequencing template. Generated by immunoSEQ multiplex PCR, the TCRdb table keeps only in-frame clones and is missing some. The top ten clones hold approximately 5.1% of a sample with approximately 190,000 clones, 58% of them seen once. Sequences were derived from CD4+ T cells sorted from blood, sampled at week 24, from a patient treated with tofacitinib. Receptors were obtained from a human donor with alopecia areata.

V usage is TRBV9 and J usage is TRBJ2-5; 9 nucleotides match TRBD1. The V segment lost 4 bases and the J segment 4 bases; nucleotides outside the gene matches: 5. CDR3 size: 14 residues. Germline CDR1 is SGDLS and CDR2 is YYNGEE. The CDR3, as DNA: TGTGCCAGCAGCACTCAGACAGGGGGAGAGACCCAGTACTTC. Its translation: CASSTQTGGETQYF.

This clone was seen a few times. The genes are TRBV5-1 and TRBJ1-1; D perhaps matches TRBD1 (5 bases). Trimming pared 4 bases from V and 7 bases from J, leaving 17 bases between. The germline V gene encodes CDR1 SGHRS and CDR2 YFSETQ. This CDR3 region has 14 residues. CDR3 region: CASSIGAPALEAFF. For the CDR3, the DNA is TGCGCCAGCAGCATTGGGGCTCCCGCCCTTGAAGCTTTCTTT.

The V gene is TRBV29-1, the J gene TRBJ1-2, with D tentatively TRBD1 (6 bases). Germline V gene lookup returns CDR1 SQVTM and CDR2 ANQGSEA. Between the trimmed V and J ends, which lost 5 bases and 3 bases, there was a span of 10 bases. This CDR3 has 12 amino acids. CDR3: CSVSAGDYGYTF. The CDR3 DNA reads as TGCAGCGTTTCGGCAGGGGACTATGGCTACACCTTC.

The rearrangement links TRBV2 to TRBJ2-7, with TRBD1 as a possible D gene (5 bases). This CDR3 comprises 13 residues. Trimming removed 8 bases from V and 0 bases from J, with 11 bases in between. The germline V gene encodes CDR1 SNHLY and CDR2 FYNNEI. CDR3 protein: CASRVDNSYEQYF. The DNA for the CDR3 is TGTGCCAGCCGGGTGGACAACTCCTACGAGCAGTACTTC.

CDR3 sequence (DNA): TGCGCCAGCAGCCAAGAGCCTCAGGGGCAGTCTGGAAACACCATATATTTT. Its protein product is CASSQEPQGQSGNTIYF. The chain recombines TRBV4-3 with TRBJ1-3; a possible D gene is TRBD1 (6 bases). The germline V gene encodes CDR1 LGHNA and CDR2 YSLEER. This CDR3 is built from 17 residues. The V end was cut by 0 bases, the J end by 1 base, with 13 bases between.

The genes are TRBV7-9 and TRBJ1-5, with D unclear. Germline CDR1 and CDR2: SEHNR and FQNEAQ (reference sequence). The CDR3 contains 13 residues. V was trimmed by 5 bases and J by 9 bases, leaving 14 bases between them. CDR3 nucleotide sequence: TGTGCCAGCAGCCGGGATGTCCATGGGCCCCAGCATTTT. This gives the protein CASSRDVHGPQHF.

The J gene is TRBJ2-3, the V gene TRBV29-1, with TRBD2 identical over 9 bases. V shed 8 bases, J shed 0 bases, and the junction held 6 bases outside the gene matches. The CDR3 extends over 14 amino acids. Germline CDR1 and CDR2: SQVTM and ANQGSEA. CDR3 in amino acids: CSIRTSVSTDTQYF. CDR3 nucleotide sequence: TGCAGCATCCGGACTAGCGTAAGCACAGATACGCAGTATTTT.

This chain connects TRBV5-6 to TRBJ1-1, with D perhaps TRBD1 (6 bases). The CDR3 is 13 residues long. The germline CDR1 and CDR2 sequences are SGHDT and YYEEEE. V was clipped by 0 bases and J by 11 bases, with 14 bases between them. CDR3 coding DNA: TGTGCCAGCAGCTTGGGCCGGGGGCTGATGGCTTTCTTT. Protein product: CASSLGRGLMAFF.

This sequence joins TRBV5-4 and TRBJ2-3; no firm D call. Trimming stripped 3 bases from V and 0 bases from J, with 11 bases between. The CDR3 totals 15 residues. The germline V gene encodes CDR1 SGHNT and CDR2 YYREEE (reference sequence). The CDR3 sequence is CASSWTSHSTDTQYF. As DNA, the CDR3 is TGTGCCAGCAGCTGGACGTCTCACAGCACAGATACGCAGTATTTT.